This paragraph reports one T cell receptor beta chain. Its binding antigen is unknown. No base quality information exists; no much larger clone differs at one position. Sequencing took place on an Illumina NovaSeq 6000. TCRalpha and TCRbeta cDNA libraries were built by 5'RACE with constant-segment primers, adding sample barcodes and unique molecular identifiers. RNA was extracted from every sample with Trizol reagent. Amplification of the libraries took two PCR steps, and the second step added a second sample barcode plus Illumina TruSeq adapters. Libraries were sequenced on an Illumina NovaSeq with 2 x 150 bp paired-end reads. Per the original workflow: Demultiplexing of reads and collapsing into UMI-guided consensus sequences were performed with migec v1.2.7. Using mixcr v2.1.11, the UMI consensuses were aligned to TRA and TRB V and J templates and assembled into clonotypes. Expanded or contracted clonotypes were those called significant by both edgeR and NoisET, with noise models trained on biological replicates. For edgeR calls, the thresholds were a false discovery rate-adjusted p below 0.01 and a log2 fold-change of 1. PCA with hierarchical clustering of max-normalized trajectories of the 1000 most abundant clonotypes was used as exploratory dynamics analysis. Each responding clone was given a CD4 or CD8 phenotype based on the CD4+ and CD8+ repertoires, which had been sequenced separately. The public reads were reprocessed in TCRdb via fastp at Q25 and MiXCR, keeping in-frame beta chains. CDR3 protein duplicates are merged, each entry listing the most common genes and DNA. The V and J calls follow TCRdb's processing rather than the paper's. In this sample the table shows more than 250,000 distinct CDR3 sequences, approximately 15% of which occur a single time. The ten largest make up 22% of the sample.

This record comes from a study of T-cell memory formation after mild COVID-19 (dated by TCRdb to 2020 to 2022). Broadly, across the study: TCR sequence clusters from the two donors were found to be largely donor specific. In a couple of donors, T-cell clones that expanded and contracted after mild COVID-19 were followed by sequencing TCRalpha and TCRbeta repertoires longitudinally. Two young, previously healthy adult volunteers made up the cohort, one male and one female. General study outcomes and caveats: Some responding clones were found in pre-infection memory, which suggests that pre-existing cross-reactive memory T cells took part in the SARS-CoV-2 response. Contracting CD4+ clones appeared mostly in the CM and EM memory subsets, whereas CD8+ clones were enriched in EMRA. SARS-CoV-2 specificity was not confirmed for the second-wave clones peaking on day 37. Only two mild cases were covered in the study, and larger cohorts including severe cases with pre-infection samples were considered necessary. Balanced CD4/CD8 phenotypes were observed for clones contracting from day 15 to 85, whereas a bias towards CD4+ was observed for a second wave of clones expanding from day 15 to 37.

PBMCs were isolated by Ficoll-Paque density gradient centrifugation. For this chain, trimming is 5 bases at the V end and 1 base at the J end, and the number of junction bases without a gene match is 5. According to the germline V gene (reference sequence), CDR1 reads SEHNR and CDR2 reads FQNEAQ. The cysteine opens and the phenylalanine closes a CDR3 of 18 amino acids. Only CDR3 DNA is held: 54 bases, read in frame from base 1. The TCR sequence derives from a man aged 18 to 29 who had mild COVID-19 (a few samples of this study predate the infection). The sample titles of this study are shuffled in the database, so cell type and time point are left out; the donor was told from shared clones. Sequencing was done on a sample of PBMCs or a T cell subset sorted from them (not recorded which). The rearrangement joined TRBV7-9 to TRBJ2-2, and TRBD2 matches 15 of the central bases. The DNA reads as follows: TGTGCCAGCAGCGAGGGACTAGCGGGAGGAATGAACACCGGGGAGCTGTTTTTT. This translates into CASSEGLAGGMNTGELFF.